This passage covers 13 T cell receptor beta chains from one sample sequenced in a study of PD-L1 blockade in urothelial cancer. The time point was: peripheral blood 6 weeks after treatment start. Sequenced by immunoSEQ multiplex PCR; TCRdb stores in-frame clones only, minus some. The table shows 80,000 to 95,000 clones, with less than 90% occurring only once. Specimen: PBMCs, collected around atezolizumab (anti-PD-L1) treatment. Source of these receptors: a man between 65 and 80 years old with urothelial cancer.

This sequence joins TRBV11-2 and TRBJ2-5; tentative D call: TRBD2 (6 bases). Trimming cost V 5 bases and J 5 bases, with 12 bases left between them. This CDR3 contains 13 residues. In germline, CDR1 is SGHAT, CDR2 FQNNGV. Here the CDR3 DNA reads TGTGCCAGCAGCCCCGGGGAGGTGGAGACCCAGTACTTC. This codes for CASSPGEVETQYF. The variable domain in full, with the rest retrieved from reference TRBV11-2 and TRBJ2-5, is EAGVAQSPRYKIIEKRQSVAFWCNPISGHATLYWYQQILGQGPKLLIQFQNNGVVDDSQLPKDRFSAERLKGVDSTLKIQPAKLEDSAVYLCASSPGEVETQYFGPGTRLLVL.

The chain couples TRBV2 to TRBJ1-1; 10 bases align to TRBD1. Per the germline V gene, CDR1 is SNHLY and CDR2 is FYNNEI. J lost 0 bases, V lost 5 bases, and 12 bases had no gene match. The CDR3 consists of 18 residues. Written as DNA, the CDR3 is TGTGCCAGCAGTTCCGGGACAGGGGTTTATGGCATGAACACTGAAGCTTTCTTT. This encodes CASSSGTGVYGMNTEAFF.

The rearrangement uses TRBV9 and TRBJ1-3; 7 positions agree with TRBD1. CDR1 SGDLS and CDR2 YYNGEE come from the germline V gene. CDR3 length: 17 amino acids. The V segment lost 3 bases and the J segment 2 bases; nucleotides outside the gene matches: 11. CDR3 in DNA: TGTGCCAGCAGCGCCCAAGATCAGACAGGGCCTGGAAACACCATATATTTT. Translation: CASSAQDQTGPGNTIYF.

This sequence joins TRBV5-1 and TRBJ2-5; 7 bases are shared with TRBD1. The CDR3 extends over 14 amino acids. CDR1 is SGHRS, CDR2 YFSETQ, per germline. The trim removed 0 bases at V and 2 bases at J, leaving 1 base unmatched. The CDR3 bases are TGCGCCAGCAGCTTGGGACAGGGTCAAGAGACCCAGTACTTC. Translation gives CASSLGQGQETQYF.

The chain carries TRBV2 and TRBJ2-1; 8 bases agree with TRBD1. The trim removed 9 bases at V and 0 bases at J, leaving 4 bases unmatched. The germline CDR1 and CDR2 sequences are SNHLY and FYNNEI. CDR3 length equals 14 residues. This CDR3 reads CARQGGYSYNEQFF. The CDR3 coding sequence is TGTGCCAGACAGGGGGGCTACTCCTACAATGAGCAGTTCTTC.

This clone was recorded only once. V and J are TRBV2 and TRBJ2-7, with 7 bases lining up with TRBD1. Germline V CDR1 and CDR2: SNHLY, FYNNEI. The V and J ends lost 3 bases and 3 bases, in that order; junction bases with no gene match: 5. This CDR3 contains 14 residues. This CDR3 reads CASSDMGQSYEQYF. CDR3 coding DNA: TGTGCCAGCAGTGACATGGGACAGAGCTACGAGCAGTACTTC.

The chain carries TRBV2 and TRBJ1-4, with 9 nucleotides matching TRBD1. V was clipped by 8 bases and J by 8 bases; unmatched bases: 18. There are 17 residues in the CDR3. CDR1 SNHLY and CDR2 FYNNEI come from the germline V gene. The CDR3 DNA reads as TGTGCCAGCTGTCTCTTGGGACAGGGTACGTCGAACGAAAAACTGTTTTTT. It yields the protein CASCLLGQGTSNEKLFF.

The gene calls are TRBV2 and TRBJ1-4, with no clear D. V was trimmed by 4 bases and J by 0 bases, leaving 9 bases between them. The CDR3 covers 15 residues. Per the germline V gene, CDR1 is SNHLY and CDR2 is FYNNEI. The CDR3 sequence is CASSVREATNEKLFF. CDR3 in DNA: TGTGCCAGCAGTGTGAGGGAAGCAACTAATGAAAAACTGTTTTTT.

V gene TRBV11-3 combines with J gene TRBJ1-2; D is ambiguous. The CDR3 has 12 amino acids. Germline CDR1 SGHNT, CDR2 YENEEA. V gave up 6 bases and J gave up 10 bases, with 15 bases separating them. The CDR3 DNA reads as TGTGCCAGCAGTAGGACGGGAACCTTCTACACCTTC. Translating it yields CASSRTGTFYTF. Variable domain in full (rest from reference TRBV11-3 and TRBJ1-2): EAGVVQSPRYKIIEKKQPVAFWCNPISGHNTLYWYLQNLGQGPELLIRYENEEAVDDSQLPKDRFSAERLKGVDSTLKIQPAELGDSAVYLCASSRTGTFYTFGSGTRLTVV.

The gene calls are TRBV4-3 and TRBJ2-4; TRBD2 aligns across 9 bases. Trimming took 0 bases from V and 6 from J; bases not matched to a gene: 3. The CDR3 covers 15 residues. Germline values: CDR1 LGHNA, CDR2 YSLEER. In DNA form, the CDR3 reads TGCGCCAGCAGCCAAGAGGCGGGGGGGAGAAACATTCAGTACTTC. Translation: CASSQEAGGRNIQYF.

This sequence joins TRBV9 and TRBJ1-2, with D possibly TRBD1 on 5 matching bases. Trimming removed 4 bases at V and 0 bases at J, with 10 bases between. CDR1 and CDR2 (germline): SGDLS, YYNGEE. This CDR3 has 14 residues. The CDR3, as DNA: TGTGCCAGCAGCCCCAGACAGACTAACTATGGCTACACCTTC. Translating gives CASSPRQTNYGYTF. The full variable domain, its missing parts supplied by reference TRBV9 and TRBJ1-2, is DSGVTQTPKHLITATGQRVTLRCSPRSGDLSVYWYQQSLDQGLQFLIQYYNGEERAKGNILERFSAQQFPDLHSELNLSSLELGDSALYFCASSPRQTNYGYTFGSGTRLTVV.

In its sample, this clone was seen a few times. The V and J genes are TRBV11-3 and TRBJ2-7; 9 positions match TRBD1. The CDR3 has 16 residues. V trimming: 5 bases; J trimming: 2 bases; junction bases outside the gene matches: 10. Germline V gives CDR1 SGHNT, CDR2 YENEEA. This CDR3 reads CASSQYRGPSPYEQYF. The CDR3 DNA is TGTGCCAGCAGCCAGTACAGGGGGCCATCTCCCTACGAGCAGTACTTC. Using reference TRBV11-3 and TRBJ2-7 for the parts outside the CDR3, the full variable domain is EAGVVQSPRYKIIEKKQPVAFWCNPISGHNTLYWYLQNLGQGPELLIRYENEEAVDDSQLPKDRFSAERLKGVDSTLKIQPAELGDSAVYLCASSQYRGPSPYEQYFGPGTRLTVT.

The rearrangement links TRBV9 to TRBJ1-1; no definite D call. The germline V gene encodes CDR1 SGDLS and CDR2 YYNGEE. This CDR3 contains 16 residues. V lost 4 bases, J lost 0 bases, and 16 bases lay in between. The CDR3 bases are TGTGCCAGCAGCCCCGGAGCAAGCTCCATGAACACTGAAGCTTTCTTT. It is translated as CASSPGASSMNTEAFF. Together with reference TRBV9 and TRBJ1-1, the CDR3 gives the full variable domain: DSGVTQTPKHLITATGQRVTLRCSPRSGDLSVYWYQQSLDQGLQFLIQYYNGEERAKGNILERFSAQQFPDLHSELNLSSLELGDSALYFCASSPGASSMNTEAFFGQGTRLTVV.